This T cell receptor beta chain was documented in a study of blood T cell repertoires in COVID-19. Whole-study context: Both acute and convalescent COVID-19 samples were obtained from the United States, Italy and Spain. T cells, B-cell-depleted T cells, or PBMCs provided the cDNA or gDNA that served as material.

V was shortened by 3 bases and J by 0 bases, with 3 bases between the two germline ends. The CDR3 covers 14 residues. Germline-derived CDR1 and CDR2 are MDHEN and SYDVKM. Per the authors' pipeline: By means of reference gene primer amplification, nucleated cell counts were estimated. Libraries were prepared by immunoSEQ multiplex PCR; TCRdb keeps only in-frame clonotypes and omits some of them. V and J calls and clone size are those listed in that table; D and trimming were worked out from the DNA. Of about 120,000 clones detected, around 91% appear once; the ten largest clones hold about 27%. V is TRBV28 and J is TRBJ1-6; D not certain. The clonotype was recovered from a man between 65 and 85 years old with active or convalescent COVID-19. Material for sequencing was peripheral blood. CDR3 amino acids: CASSLSSYNSPLHF. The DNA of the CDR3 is TGTGCCAGCAGTTTGAGCTCCTATAATTCACCCCTCCACTTT.